This T cell receptor beta chain was identified in a study of blood T cell repertoires in COVID-19. This table comes from immunoSEQ multiplex PCR, and its TCRdb copy is limited to in-frame clones, with some not included. The sample lists roughly 250,000 clones; about 90% were seen once. This CDR3 spans 14 amino acids. Germline-derived CDR1 and CDR2 are LGHDT and YNNKEL (reference sequence). V trimming: 4 bases; J trimming: 6 bases; junction bases outside the gene matches: 8. Sequencing used PBMCs or T cells enriched from blood (not recorded which). The J gene is TRBJ1-1, the V gene TRBV3-1 (or the pseudogene TRBV3-2), with 7 positions matching TRBD1. The source is a woman aged 18-30 years who had recovered from COVID-19. CDR3 protein: CASSRRQGTPEAFF. CDR3 bases: TGTGCCAGCAGCCGCCGACAGGGAACCCCTGAAGCTTTCTTT.